This section outlines one TCR beta chain sequence together with its context. Its antigen is as yet unknown. J gave up 5 bases and V 4 bases, and 15 bases lay outside the gene matches. The CDR3 consists of 17 residues. Per the germline V gene, CDR1 is SNHLY and CDR2 is FYNNEI. This sample was included in a study of radiation and T cells in renal cell carcinoma. About the research overall: Nephrectomy followed 15 Gy stereotactic body radiation by 4 weeks. Study-wide results and caveats: In blood, top tumor clones expanded by 2 weeks, shrinking by 4.

The data were produced by immunoSEQ multiplex PCR, yet TCRdb's version contains in-frame clones alone and is incomplete. The data hold about 130,000 clones, with 80% to 85% observed a single time. Time point described: baseline pretreatment blood. Documented treatment: 15 Gy SBRT to primary tumor, nephrectomy 4 weeks later. Serial blood draws occurred at baseline and 2 and 4 weeks post-SBRT. The tumor was a clear cell renal cell carcinoma. The source material was blood, sampled from a patient whose treatment included radiotherapy and nephrectomy. The chain uses TRBV2 and TRBJ2-3, with 7 bases lining up with TRBD2. This sequence originates from a woman aged 55-70 years with renal cell carcinoma. The CDR3 is CASSVWNPAGWGDTQYF. As DNA, the CDR3 is TGTGCCAGCAGTGTATGGAATCCAGCGGGATGGGGAGATACGCAGTATTTT.